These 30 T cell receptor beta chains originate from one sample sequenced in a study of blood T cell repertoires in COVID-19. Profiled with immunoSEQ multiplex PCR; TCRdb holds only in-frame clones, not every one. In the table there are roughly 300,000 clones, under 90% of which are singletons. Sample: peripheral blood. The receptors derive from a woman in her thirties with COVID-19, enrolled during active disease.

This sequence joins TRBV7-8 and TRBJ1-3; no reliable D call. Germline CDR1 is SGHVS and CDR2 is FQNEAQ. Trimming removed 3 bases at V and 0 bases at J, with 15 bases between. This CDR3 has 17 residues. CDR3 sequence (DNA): TGTGCCAGCAGCTTTTCCCTTCGGAGAAACTCTGGAAACACCATATATTTT. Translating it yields CASSFSLRRNSGNTIYF.

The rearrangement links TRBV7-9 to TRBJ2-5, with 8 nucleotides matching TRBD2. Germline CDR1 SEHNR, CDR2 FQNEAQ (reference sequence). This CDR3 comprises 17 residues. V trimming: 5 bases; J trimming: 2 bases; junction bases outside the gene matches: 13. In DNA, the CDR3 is TGTGCCAGCAGCCCCGCTGGGGTAGCGGGGCCTCAAGAGACCCAGTACTTC. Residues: CASSPAGVAGPQETQYF.

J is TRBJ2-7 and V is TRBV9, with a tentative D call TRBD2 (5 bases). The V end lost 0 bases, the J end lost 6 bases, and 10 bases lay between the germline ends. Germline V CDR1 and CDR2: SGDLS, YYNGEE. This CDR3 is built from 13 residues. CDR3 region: CASSVELEAEQYF. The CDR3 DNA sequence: TGTGCCAGCAGCGTAGAACTAGAAGCCGAGCAGTACTTC.

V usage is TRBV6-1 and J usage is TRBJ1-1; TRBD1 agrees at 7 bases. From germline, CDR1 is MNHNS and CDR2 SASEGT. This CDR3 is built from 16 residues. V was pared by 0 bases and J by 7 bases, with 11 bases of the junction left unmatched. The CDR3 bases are TGTGCCAGCAGTGAAGCGAATAGGGGGCGAATGAGTGAAGCTTTCTTT. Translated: CASSEANRGRMSEAFF.

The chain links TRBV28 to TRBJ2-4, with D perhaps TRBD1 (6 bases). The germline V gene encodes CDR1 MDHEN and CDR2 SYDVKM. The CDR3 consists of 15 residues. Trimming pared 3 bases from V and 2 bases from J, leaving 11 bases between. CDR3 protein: CASSFFRGTKNIQYF. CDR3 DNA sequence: TGTGCCAGCAGTTTTTTCAGGGGTACCAAAAACATTCAGTACTTC.

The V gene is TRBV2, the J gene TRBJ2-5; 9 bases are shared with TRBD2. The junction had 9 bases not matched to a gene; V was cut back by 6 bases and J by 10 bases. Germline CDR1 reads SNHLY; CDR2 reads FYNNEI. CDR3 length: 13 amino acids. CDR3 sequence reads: CASRSGGREDQYF. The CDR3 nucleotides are TGTGCCAGCAGGAGCGGGGGGCGGGAGGACCAGTACTTC.

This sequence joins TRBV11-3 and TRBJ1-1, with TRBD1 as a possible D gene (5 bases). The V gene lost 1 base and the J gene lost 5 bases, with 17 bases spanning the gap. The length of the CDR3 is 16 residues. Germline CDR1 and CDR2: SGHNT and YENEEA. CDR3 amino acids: CASSLGGRDLSTEAFF. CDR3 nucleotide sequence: TGTGCCAGCAGCTTAGGCGGCAGGGATCTTTCGACTGAAGCTTTCTTT. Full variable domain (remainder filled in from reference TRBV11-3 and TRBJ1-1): EAGVVQSPRYKIIEKKQPVAFWCNPISGHNTLYWYLQNLGQGPELLIRYENEEAVDDSQLPKDRFSAERLKGVDSTLKIQPAELGDSAVYLCASSLGGRDLSTEAFFGQGTRLTVV.

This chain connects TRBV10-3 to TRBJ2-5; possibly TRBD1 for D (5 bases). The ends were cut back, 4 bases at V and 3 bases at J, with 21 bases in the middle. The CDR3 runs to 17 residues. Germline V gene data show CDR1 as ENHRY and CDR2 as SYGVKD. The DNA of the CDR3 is TGTGCCATCAGTGGGACGGACCTGGGGCAGGCGAAAGAGACCCAGTACTTC. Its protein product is CAISGTDLGQAKETQYF.

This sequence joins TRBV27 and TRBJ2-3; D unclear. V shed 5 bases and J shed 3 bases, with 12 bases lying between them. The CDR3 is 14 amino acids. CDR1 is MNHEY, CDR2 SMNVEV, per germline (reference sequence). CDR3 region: CASSVLDITDTQYF. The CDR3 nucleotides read TGTGCCAGCAGTGTGCTTGACATAACAGATACGCAGTATTTT.

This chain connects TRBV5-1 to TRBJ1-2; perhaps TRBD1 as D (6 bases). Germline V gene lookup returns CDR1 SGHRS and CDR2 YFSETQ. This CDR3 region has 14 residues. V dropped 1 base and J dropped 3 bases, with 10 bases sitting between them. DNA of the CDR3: TGCGCCAGCAGCTTGACAGGGAATGACTATGGCTACACCTTC. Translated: CASSLTGNDYGYTF.

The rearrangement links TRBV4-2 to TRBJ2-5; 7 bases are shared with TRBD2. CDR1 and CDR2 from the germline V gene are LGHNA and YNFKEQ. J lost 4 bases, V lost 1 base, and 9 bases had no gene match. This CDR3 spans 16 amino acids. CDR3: CASSQASGGMGETQYF. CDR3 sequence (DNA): TGTGCCAGCAGCCAAGCTAGCGGAGGAATGGGAGAGACCCAGTACTTC.

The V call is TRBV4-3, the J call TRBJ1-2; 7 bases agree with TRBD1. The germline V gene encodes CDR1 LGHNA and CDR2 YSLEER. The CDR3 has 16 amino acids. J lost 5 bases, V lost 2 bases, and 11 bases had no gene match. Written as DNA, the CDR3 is TGCGCCAGCAGCCAATCTTTGACAGGGTCCCTTTATGGCTACACCTTC. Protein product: CASSQSLTGSLYGYTF.

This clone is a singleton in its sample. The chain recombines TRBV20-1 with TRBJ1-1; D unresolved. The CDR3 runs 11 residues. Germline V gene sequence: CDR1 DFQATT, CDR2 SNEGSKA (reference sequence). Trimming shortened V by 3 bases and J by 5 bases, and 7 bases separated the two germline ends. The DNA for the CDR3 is TGCAGTGCTAGCCCGGGAACTGAAGCTTTCTTT. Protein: CSASPGTEAFF.

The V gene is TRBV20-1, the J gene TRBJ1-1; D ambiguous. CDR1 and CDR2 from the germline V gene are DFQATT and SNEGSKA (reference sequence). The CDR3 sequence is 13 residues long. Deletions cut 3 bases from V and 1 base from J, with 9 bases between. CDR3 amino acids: CSASMRQNTEAFF. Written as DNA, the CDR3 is TGCAGTGCTAGTATGCGGCAGAACACTGAAGCTTTCTTT.

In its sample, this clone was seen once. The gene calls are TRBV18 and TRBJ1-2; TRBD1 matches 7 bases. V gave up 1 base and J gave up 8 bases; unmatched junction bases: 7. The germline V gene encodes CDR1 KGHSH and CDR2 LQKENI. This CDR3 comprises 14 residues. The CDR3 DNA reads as TGTGCCAGCTCACCACGGAGGGGGCTGGAGGGCTACACCTTC. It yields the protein CASSPRRGLEGYTF. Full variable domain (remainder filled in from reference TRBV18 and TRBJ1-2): NAGVMQNPRHLVRRRGQEARLRCSPMKGHSHVYWYRQLPEEGLKFMVYLQKENIIDESGMPKERFSAEFPKEGPSILRIQQVVRGDSAAYFCASSPRRGLEGYTFGSGTRLTVV.

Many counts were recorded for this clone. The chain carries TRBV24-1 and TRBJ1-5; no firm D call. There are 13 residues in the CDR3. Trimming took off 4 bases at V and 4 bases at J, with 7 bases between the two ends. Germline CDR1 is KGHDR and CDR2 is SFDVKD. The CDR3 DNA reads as TGTGCCACCAGTGAGGCGGGGAATCAGCCCCAGCATTTT. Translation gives CATSEAGNQPQHF.

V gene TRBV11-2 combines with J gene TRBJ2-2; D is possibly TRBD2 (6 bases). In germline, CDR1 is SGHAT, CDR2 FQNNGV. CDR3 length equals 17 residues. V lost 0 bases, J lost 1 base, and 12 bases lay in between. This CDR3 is CASSLDQGLRNTGELFF. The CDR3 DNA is TGTGCCAGCAGCTTAGATCAAGGACTACGGAACACCGGGGAGCTGTTTTTT. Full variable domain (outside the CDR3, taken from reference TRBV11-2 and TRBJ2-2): EAGVAQSPRYKIIEKRQSVAFWCNPISGHATLYWYQQILGQGPKLLIQFQNNGVVDDSQLPKDRFSAERLKGVDSTLKIQPAKLEDSAVYLCASSLDQGLRNTGELFFGEGSRLTVL.

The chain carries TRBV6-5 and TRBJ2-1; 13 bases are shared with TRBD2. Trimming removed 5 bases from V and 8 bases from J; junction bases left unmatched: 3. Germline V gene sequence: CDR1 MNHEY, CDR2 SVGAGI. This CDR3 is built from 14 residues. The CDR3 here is CASSRTSGGYEQFF. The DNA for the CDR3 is TGTGCCAGCAGTCGGACTAGCGGGGGCTATGAGCAGTTCTTC.

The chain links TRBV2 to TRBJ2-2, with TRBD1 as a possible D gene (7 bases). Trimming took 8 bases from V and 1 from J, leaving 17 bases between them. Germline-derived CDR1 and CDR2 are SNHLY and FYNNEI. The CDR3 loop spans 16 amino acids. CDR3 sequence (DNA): TGTGCCAGCCGATGGAGGAGGGGGCAGAACACCGGGGAGCTGTTTTTT. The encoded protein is CASRWRRGQNTGELFF.

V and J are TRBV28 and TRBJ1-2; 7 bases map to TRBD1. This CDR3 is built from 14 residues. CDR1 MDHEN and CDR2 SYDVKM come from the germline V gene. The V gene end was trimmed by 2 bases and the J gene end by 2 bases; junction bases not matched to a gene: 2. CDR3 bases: TGTGCCAGCAGTTTACCGGGACAGAACTATGGCTACACCTTC. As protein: CASSLPGQNYGYTF.

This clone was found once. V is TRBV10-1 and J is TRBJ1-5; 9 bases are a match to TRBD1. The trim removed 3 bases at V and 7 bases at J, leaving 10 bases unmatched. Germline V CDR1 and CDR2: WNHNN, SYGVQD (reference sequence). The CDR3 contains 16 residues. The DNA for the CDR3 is TGCGCCAGCAGTGACCCTGGACAGGGGAGGTGGCAGCCCCAGCATTTT. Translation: CASSDPGQGRWQPQHF.

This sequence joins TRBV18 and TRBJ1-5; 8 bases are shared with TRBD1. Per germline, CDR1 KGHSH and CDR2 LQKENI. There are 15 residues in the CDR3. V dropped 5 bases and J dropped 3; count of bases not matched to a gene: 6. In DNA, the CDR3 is TGTGCCAGCTCAAGTGGACAGGGCCTCAATCAGCCCCAGCATTTT. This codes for CASSSGQGLNQPQHF.

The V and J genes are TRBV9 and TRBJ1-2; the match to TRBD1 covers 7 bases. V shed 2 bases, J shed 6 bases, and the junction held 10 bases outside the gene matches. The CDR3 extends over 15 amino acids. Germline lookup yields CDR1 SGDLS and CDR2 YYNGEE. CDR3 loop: CASSVAGGVFDGYTF. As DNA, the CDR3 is TGTGCCAGCAGCGTGGCAGGGGGAGTCTTCGATGGCTACACCTTC.

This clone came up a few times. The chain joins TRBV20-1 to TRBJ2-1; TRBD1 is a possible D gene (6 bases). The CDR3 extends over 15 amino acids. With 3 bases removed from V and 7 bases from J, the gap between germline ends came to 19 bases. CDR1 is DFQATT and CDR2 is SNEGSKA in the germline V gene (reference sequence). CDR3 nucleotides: TGCAGTGCTAGTTCAGGGGATAGCTACAGTAATGAGCAGTTCTTC. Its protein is CSASSGDSYSNEQFF.

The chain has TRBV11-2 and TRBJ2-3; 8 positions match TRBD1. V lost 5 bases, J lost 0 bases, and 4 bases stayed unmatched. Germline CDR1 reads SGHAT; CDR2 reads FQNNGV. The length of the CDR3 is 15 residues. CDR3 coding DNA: TGTGCCAGCAGCGACAGGGGCTACAGCACAGATACGCAGTATTTT. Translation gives CASSDRGYSTDTQYF. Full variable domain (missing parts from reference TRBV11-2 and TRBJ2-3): EAGVAQSPRYKIIEKRQSVAFWCNPISGHATLYWYQQILGQGPKLLIQFQNNGVVDDSQLPKDRFSAERLKGVDSTLKIQPAKLEDSAVYLCASSDRGYSTDTQYFGPGTRLTVL.

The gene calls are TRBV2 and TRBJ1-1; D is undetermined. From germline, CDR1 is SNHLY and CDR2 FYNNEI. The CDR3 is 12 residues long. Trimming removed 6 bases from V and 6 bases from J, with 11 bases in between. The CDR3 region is CASSPTESEAFF. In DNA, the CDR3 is TGTGCCAGCAGCCCGACTGAGTCTGAAGCTTTCTTT.

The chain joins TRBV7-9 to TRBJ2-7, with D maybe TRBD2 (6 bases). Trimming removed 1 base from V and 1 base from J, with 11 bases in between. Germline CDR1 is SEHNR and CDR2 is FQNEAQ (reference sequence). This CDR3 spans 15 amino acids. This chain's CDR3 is CASSLGSGVSYEQYF. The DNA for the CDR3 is TGTGCCAGCAGCTTAGGATCGGGGGTATCCTACGAGCAGTACTTC. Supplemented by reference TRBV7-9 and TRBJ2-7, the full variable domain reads DTGVSQNPRHKITKRGQNVTFRCDPISEHNRLYWYRQTLGQGPEFLTYFQNEAQLEKSRLLSDRFSAERPKGSFSTLEIQRTEQGDSAMYLCASSLGSGVSYEQYFGPGTRLTVT.

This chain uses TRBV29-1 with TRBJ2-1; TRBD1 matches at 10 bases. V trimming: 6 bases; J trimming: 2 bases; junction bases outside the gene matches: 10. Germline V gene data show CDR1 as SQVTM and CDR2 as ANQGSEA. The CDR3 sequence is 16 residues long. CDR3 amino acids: CSVGIRQGAAYNEQFF. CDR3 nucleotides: TGCAGCGTGGGGATCAGACAGGGGGCTGCCTACAATGAGCAGTTCTTC.

CDR3 nucleotides: TGTGCCAGCTCACAGACAGGAGGAAACAATGAGCAGTTCTTC. This encodes CASSQTGGNNEQFF. This sequence joins TRBV18 and TRBJ2-1, with D possibly being TRBD1 (6 bases). The CDR3 is 14 amino acids. Trimming pared 4 bases from V and 5 bases from J, leaving 12 bases between. In germline, CDR1 is KGHSH, CDR2 LQKENI.

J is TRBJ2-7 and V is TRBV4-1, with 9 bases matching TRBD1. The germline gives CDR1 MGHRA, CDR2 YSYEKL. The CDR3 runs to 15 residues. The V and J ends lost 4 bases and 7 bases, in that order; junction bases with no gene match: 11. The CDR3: CASSPAMDRGFEQYF. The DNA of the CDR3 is TGCGCCAGCAGCCCGGCAATGGACAGGGGATTTGAGCAGTACTTC.